The T cell receptor (beta chain) under discussion was sequenced for a study of blood T cell repertoires in COVID-19. The CDR3 loop spans 17 amino acids. V shed 3 bases and J 4 bases; nucleotides not matched to a gene: 12. CDR1 MNHEY and CDR2 SMNVEV come from the germline V gene (reference sequence). The data were produced by immunoSEQ multiplex PCR, yet TCRdb's version contains in-frame clones alone and is incomplete. The table includes about 140,000 clones, around 87% detected once. The sequence was obtained from a man aged 55 to 70 who had recovered from COVID-19. This rearrangement joins TRBV27 to TRBJ2-1, with TRBD2 identical over 7 bases. The sequenced sample was PBMCs or T cells enriched from blood (not recorded which). The CDR3 here is CASSFLRGDRGYNEQFF. CDR3 sequence (DNA): TGTGCCAGCAGTTTCCTCCGGGGGGATCGGGGGTACAATGAGCAGTTCTTC.